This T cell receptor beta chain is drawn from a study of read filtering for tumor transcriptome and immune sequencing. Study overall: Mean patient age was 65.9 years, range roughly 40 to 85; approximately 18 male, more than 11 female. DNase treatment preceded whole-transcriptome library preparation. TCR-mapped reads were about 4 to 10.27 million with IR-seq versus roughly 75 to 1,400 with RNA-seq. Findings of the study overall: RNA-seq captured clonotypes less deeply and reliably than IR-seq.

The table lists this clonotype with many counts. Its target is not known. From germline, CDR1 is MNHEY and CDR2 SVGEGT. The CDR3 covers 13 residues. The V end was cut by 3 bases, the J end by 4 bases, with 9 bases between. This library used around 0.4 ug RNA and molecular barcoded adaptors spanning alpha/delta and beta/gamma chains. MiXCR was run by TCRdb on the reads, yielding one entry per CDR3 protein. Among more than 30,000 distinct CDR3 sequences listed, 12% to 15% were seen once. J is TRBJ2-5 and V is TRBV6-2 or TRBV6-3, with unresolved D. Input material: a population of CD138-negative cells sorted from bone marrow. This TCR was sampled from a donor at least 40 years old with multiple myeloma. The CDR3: CASSYRAPETQYF. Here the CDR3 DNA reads TGTGCCAGCAGTTATCGCGCACCAGAGACCCAGTACTTC.